The clone carrying this T cell receptor beta chain was counted once. The antigen is not known. The data were taken from a study of stem cell transplantation in POMP-related autoinflammatory disease. Study background: Impaired MHC class I-dependent CD8+ differentiation was hypothesized from defective thymoproteasomes. Overall study results and limits: In patients with PRAID, every analyzed T-cell subset tended to show lower diversity and higher clonality. Unique TRB V-J gene pairings were limited in number in patients with PRAID.

The table came from immunoSEQ multiplex PCR; TCRdb's copy has only in-frame clones and leaves some out. This repertoire shows more than 25,000 clones, about 86% found once; its top ten account for 0.6% to 0.75%. This TCR was sampled from a human donor with POMP-related autoinflammation and immune dysregulation (PRAID). Specimen: CD4+ T cells from PBMCs, collected before stem cell transplantation.

The CDR3, as DNA: TGCGCCAGCAGCTTGGGCGGACTTAATGAGCAGTTCTTC. Residues: CASSLGGLNEQFF. V usage is TRBV5-1 and J usage is TRBJ2-1; tentatively, D is TRBD2 (5 bases). The germline CDR1 and CDR2 sequences are SGHRS and YFSETQ. CDR3 size: 13 residues. Trimming shortened V by 0 bases and J by 7 bases, and 8 bases separated the two germline ends. Variable domain in full (rest from reference TRBV5-1 and TRBJ2-1): KAGVTQTPRYLIKTRGQQVTLSCSPISGHRSVSWYQQTPGQGLQFLFEYFSETQRNKGNFPGRFSGRQFSNSRSEMNVSTLELGDSALYLCASSLGGLNEQFFGPGTRLTVL.